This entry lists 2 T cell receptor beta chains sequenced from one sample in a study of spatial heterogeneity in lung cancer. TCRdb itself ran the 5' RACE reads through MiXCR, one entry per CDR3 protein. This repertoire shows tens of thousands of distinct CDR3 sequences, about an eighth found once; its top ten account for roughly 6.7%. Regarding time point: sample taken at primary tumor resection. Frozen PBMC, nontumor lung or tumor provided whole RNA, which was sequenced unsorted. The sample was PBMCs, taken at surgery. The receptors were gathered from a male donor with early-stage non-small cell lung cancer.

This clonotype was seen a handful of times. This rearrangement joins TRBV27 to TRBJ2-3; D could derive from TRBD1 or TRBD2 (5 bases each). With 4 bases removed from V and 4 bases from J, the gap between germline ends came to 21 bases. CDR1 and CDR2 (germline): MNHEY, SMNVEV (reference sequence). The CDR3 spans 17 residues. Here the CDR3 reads CASSSPLRDVRADTQYF. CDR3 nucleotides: TGTGCCAGCAGTTCCCCCCTGAGGGACGTGAGGGCAGATACGCAGTATTTT.

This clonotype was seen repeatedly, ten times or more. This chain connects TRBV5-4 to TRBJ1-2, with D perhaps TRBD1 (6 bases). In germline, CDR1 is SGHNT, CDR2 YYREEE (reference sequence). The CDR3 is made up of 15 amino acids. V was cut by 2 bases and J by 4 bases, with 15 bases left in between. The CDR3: CASSFSGGLGYGYTF. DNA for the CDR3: TGTGCCAGCAGCTTTTCTGGGGGGCTGGGCTATGGCTACACCTTC.